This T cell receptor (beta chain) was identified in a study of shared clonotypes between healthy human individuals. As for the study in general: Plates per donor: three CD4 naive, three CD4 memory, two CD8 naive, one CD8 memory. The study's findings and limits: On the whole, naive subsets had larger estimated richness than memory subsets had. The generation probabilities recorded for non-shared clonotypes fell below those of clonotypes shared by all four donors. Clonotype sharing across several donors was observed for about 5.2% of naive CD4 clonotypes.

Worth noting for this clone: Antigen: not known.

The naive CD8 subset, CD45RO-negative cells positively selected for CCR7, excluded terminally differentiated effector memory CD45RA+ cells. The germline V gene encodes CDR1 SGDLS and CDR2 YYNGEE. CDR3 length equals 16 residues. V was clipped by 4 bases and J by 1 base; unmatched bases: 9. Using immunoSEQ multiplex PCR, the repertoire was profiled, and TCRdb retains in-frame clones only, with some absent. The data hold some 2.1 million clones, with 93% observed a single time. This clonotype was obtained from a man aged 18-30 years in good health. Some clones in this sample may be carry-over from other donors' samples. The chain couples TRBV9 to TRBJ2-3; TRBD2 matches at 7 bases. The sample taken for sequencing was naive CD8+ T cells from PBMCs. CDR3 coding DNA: TGTGCCAGCAGCATACCTAGCGGAAGAGGCACAGATACGCAGTATTTT. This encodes CASSIPSGRGTDTQYF.